This T cell receptor (beta chain) was documented in a study of blood T cell repertoires in COVID-19. Study information: Samples came from the United States, Italy and Spain, spanning acute and convalescent COVID-19. PBMCs, B-cell-depleted T cells, or T cells provided the cDNA or gDNA that made up the material.

The data were produced by immunoSEQ multiplex PCR, yet TCRdb's version contains in-frame clones alone and is incomplete. The table has about 160,000 clones, around 83% seen once. This receptor was taken from a man aged 65-85 years who had recovered from COVID-19. Sequencing input: peripheral blood.

In nucleotides, the CDR3 is TGTGCCAGCAGACCCCCGGTTGAGGGTGAAGAAGCTTTCTTT. This encodes CASRPPVEGEEAFF. This chain links TRBV6-5 with TRBJ1-1; D remains ambiguous. The CDR3 has 14 amino acids. The V gene's germline CDR1 is MNHEY and CDR2 SVGAGI. The V end lost 6 bases, the J end lost 8 bases, and 19 bases lay between the germline ends.